Each of the 3 T cell receptor beta chains below was sequenced from the same sample in a study of blood T cells in healthy people across ages. A sample-barcoded 5' primer and a J-beta primer mix were used in a second PCR of roughly 6 to 11 cycles. TCRdb redid the calling of the 5' RACE reads with MiXCR, one entry per CDR3 protein. The sample has about a million distinct CDR3 sequences, under 40% seen once. Sequencing was done on a sample of blood. These receptors all stem from a man younger than 35 in good health.

This clonotype was seen more than once but under ten times. The V call is TRBV27, the J call TRBJ2-3; TRBD1 aligns across 10 bases. Trimming at V came to 5 bases and at J to 7 bases, leaving 9 bases not matched to a gene. Germline V CDR1 and CDR2: MNHEY, SMNVEV (reference sequence). The CDR3 has 15 residues. The CDR3 nucleotides are TGTGCCAGCAGTGCCACCGGGACAGGGGCAAATACGCAGTATTTT. It encodes CASSATGTGANTQYF.

This clonotype was observed a handful of times. The chain carries TRBV7-2 and TRBJ2-3, with D possibly TRBD2 on 5 matching bases. This CDR3 has 16 residues. The V and J ends lost 7 bases and 0 bases respectively, with 17 bases between them. Germline CDR1 and CDR2: SGHTA and FQGNSA. For the CDR3, the DNA is TGTGCCAGCACCGATCTACTCCCGGGGAGCACAGATACGCAGTATTTT. Its protein product is CASTDLLPGSTDTQYF.

The chain uses TRBV6-1 and TRBJ1-1; no clear D gene. The V gene's germline CDR1 is MNHNS and CDR2 SASEGT. The length of the CDR3 is 13 residues. The germline V and J ends were trimmed by 7 bases and 3 bases, with 12 bases remaining between them. The CDR3 DNA reads TGTGCCAGCACCTCAAGGGCGGACACTGAAGCTTTCTTT. Translating gives CASTSRADTEAFF.